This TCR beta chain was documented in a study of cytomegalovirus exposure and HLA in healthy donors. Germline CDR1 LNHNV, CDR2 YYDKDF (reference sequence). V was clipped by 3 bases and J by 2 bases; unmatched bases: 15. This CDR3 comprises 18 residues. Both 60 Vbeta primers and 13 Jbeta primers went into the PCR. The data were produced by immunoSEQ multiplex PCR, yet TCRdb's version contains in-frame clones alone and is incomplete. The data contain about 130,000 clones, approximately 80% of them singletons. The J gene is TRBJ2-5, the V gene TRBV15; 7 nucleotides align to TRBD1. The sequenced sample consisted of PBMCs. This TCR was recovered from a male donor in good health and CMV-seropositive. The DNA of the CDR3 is TGTGCCACCAGCAGGGGGACGCGGGCCGGGACAGATCAAGAGACCCAGTACTTC. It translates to CATSRGTRAGTDQETQYF.